This is a list of T cell receptor beta chains from one sample in a study of T-cell reconstitution after alpha-beta-depleted transplantation in children. A single record per CDR3 protein comes from TCRdb applying MiXCR to the PCR reads. The data contain 500,000 to 600,000 distinct CDR3 sequences, about 30% of them seen just once; the ten biggest clones take up 2% to 3%. The source material was PBMCs from the stem cell graft donor, sampled from the stem cell graft. Source of these receptors: a human donor who donated a stem cell graft to a child with aplastic anemia. The CDR3 runs from the conserved cysteine through the conserved F or W. The D gene is left open where the match is weak. Some rows have no size entry. The others give once, few or many, or a class for an expanded clone.

CATTGTSRSRQFF | TGTGCCACCACCGGGACTAGTAGGTCTCGGCAGTTCTTC | TRBJ2-1 | 13 | TRBD2 | TRBV7-8 | -
CASSFLNASYGYTF | TGTGCCAGCAGTTTCCTCAACGCTTCCTATGGCTACACCTTC | TRBJ1-2 | 14 | - | TRBV6-5 | few
CASSLPDAGRRQAFF | TGTGCCAGCAGTTTACCCGATGCGGGGAGAAGGCAGGCTTTCTTT | TRBJ1-1 | 15 | - | TRBV28 | few
CAGGRDQPQHF | TGCGCCGGGGGACGGGATCAGCCCCAGCATTTT | TRBJ1-5 | 11 | - | TRBV19 | -
CAWSRDSNYEQYF | TGTGCCTGGAGCCGGGACAGCAACTACGAGCAGTACTTC | TRBJ2-7 | 13 | TRBD1 | TRBV30 | few
CSARGPTDTQYF | TGCAGTGCTCGGGGGCCCACAGATACGCAGTATTTT | TRBJ2-3 | 12 | - | TRBV20-1 | -
CASSSYREAGELFF | TGTGCCAGCAGCTCGTACAGGGAAGCCGGGGAGCTGTTTTTT | TRBJ2-2 | 14 | - | TRBV7-2 | -
CASSEHRAETQYF | TGCGCCAGCAGCGAACACAGGGCAGAGACCCAGTACTTC | TRBJ2-5 | 13 | - | TRBV4-3 | -
CASSVESWGTEAFF | TGTGCCAGCAGCGTAGAGAGTTGGGGCACTGAAGCTTTCTTT | TRBJ1-1 | 14 | - | TRBV9 | -
CAISVSGPGRRTGELFF | TGTGCCATCAGTGTATCCGGTCCAGGCCGTAGGACCGGGGAGCTGTTTTTT | TRBJ2-2 | 17 | - | TRBV10-3 | few
CSARDLGRASSYEQYF | TGCAGTGCTAGAGATCTAGGGCGGGCGAGCTCCTACGAGCAGTACTTC | TRBJ2-7 | 16 | - | TRBV20-1 | -
CSVEGLAGESEQYF | TGCAGCGTTGAAGGGCTAGCGGGAGAATCCGAGCAGTACTTC | TRBJ2-7 | 14 | TRBD2 | TRBV29-1 | few
CAWSVLNEKLFF | TGTGCCTGGAGTGTGCTGAATGAAAAACTGTTTTTT | TRBJ1-4 | 12 | - | TRBV30 | -
CASGSRELNQPQHF | TGTGCCAGCGGGTCCAGGGAGCTTAATCAGCCCCAGCATTTT | TRBJ1-5 | 14 | - | TRBV12-3/TRBV12-4 | -
CASSDSSGGAHGYTF | TGTGCCAGCAGTGACTCGTCAGGGGGCGCCCATGGCTACACCTTC | TRBJ1-2 | 15 | TRBD1 | TRBV6-4 | few
CASSLGIGEQPQHF | TGTGCCAGCAGCTTGGGGATTGGCGAACAGCCCCAGCATTTT | TRBJ1-5 | 14 | - | TRBV7-6 | few
CASNNGGAHEQYF | TGTGCCAGCAATAATGGGGGGGCGCACGAGCAGTACTTC | TRBJ2-7 | 13 | - | TRBV7-2 | once
CAWSSLGGNQPQHF | TGTGCCTGGAGTTCTCTTGGCGGCAATCAGCCCCAGCATTTT | TRBJ1-5 | 14 | - | TRBV30 | few
CASSPWMVDTQYF | TGCGCCAGCAGCCCATGGATGGTGGATACGCAGTATTTT | TRBJ2-3 | 13 | - | TRBV5-1 | -
CASSPPGRGAGGTEAFF | TGTGCCAGCTCACCACCGGGCAGGGGGGCCGGTGGCACTGAAGCTTTCTTT | TRBJ1-1 | 17 | TRBD1 | TRBV18 | -
CASSGTPNSYNEQFF | TGTGCCAGCAGTGGCACGCCAAACTCCTACAATGAGCAGTTCTTC | TRBJ2-1 | 15 | - | TRBV6-1 | -
CSVGGTATYYEQYF | TGCAGCGTTGGCGGGACAGCCACCTACTACGAGCAGTACTTC | TRBJ2-7 | 14 | - | TRBV29-1 | few
CASSLVAQRGNEQFF | TGTGCCAGCAGCTTGGTGGCCCAGCGGGGGAATGAGCAGTTCTTC | TRBJ2-1 | 15 | TRBD2 | TRBV5-6 | -
CASSTSRGPQETQYF | TGCGCCAGCAGCACAAGCAGGGGCCCCCAAGAGACCCAGTACTTC | TRBJ2-5 | 15 | - | TRBV5-1 | -
CASSARGKGEGSPLHF | TGTGCCAGCAGTGCTAGGGGGAAAGGGGAAGGTTCACCCCTCCACTTT | TRBJ1-6 | 16 | - | TRBV12-3/TRBV12-4 | -
CSARPGQGGSSPLHF | TGCAGTGCTAGGCCGGGACAGGGGGGAAGTTCACCCCTCCACTTT | TRBJ1-6 | 15 | TRBD1 | TRBV20-1 | -
CCARDPGLALSYNEQFF | TGCTGTGCTAGAGATCCCGGACTAGCCCTATCTTACAATGAGCAGTTCTTC | TRBJ2-1 | 17 | TRBD2 | TRBV20-1 | -
CASSVVSPVNTEAFF | TGTGCCAGCAGCGTAGTCAGTCCAGTGAACACTGAAGCTTTCTTT | TRBJ1-1 | 15 | - | TRBV9 | -
CSVRSGTVNTEAFF | TGCAGCGTTCGATCCGGGACAGTGAACACTGAAGCTTTCTTT | TRBJ1-1 | 14 | TRBD1 | TRBV29-1 | few
CASSRLDQPQHF | TGTGCCAGCAGTCGGTTGGATCAGCCCCAGCATTTT | TRBJ1-5 | 12 | - | TRBV7-2 | -
CSARVPGLAVVMNEQFF | TGCAGTGCTAGAGTTCCCGGACTAGCGGTCGTCATGAATGAGCAGTTCTTC | TRBJ2-1 | 17 | TRBD2 | TRBV20-1 | -
CASSFTPGTGGVTGELFF | TGCGCCAGCAGCTTTACTCCCGGGACAGGGGGAGTCACCGGGGAGCTGTTTTTT | TRBJ2-2 | 18 | TRBD1 | TRBV5-1 | -
CASSQQGNNEKLFF | TGTGCCAGCAGCCAACAGGGGAATAATGAAAAACTGTTTTTT | TRBJ1-4 | 14 | TRBD1 | TRBV5-5 | few
CAISEPPGYYGYTF | TGTGCCATCAGTGAGCCCCCAGGGTACTATGGCTACACCTTC | TRBJ1-2 | 14 | - | TRBV10-3 | -
CATGERDAKNIQYF | TGCGCCACCGGGGAACGAGACGCCAAAAACATTCAGTACTTC | TRBJ2-4 | 14 | - | TRBV23-1 | -
CASRGLAGGLNVGNEQFF | TGTGCCAGCAGGGGACTAGCGGGAGGGCTCAATGTGGGCAATGAGCAGTTCTTC | TRBJ2-1 | 18 | TRBD2 | TRBV27 | -
CAISESKRHTAGNTIYF | TGTGCCATCAGTGAGTCAAAAAGACATACTGCCGGAAACACCATATATTTT | TRBJ1-3 | 17 | - | TRBV10-3 | -
CASSLSNGPVGGYTF | TGTGCCAGCTCACTCTCGAACGGACCGGTGGGTGGCTACACCTTC | TRBJ1-2 | 15 | - | TRBV18 | -
CASSQGQGLAYEQYF | TGTGCCAGCAGCCAAGGACAGGGGTTAGCCTACGAGCAGTACTTC | TRBJ2-7 | 15 | TRBD1 | TRBV4-2 | -
CASSQSLQGGAEAFF | TGCGCCAGCAGCCAGAGCCTACAGGGCGGTGCTGAAGCTTTCTTT | TRBJ1-1 | 15 | - | TRBV5-1 | few
CASSQDHTGLTAWNSPLHF | TGCGCCAGCAGCCAAGATCATACGGGCCTTACGGCCTGGAATTCACCCCTCCACTTT | TRBJ1-6 | 19 | - | TRBV4-3 | -